This entry is about one T cell receptor (beta chain). The sample comes from a study of blood T cell repertoires in COVID-19. Study background: Samples representing acute and convalescent COVID-19 were sourced from the United States, Italy and Spain.

Profiled with immunoSEQ multiplex PCR; TCRdb holds only in-frame clones, not every one. The table lists 130,000 to 150,000 clones, more than 80% of them singletons. CDR1 is GTSNPN and CDR2 is SVGIG in the germline V gene (reference sequence). Germline trimming cut 2 bases from V and 4 bases from J; bases unmatched to any gene: 8. This CDR3 is built from 14 residues. The material sequenced was peripheral blood. This sequence was found in a human donor in a cohort sampled during active COVID-19. The chain carries TRBV30 and TRBJ2-7; 7 nucleotides match TRBD2. The CDR3 coding sequence is TGTGCCTGGAGTCCACGGGGGGACCCTTACGAGCAGTACTTC. Encoded protein: CAWSPRGDPYEQYF.